The TCR beta chain under discussion was sequenced for a study of T-cell memory formation after mild COVID-19. TCR alpha and TCR beta cDNA libraries carrying sample barcodes and UMIs were produced by 5'RACE using constant-segment primers. Each CDR3 protein gets one entry after TCRdb re-called the 5' RACE reads with MiXCR. The data contain 470,000 or so distinct CDR3 sequences, more than 15% of them seen just once; the ten biggest clones take up 20% to 25%. The sequence came from a man aged 18 to 30 who had mild COVID-19 (a few samples of this study predate the infection). Cell type and time point are not known. The specimen was PBMCs or a T cell subset sorted from them (not recorded which).

The CDR3 DNA is TGTGCCAGCAGCTTGCTCCAGGACTACAATGAGCAGTTCTTC. This gives the protein CASSLLQDYNEQFF. The genes are TRBV5-8 and TRBJ2-1, with D unresolved. V shed 1 base and J shed 3 bases, with 8 bases lying between them. The CDR3 runs to 14 residues. Germline-derived CDR1 and CDR2 are SGHTS and YDEGEE.